What follows are 32 T cell receptor beta chains derived from one specimen sequenced in a study of blood T cell repertoires in COVID-19. Profiling relied on immunoSEQ multiplex PCR, and the TCRdb table lists in-frame clones only, not all of them. The profile shows 70,000 to 95,000 clones, roughly 80% of them singletons. The sample consisted of peripheral blood. The source of these receptors is a woman between 65 and 79 years old with active or convalescent COVID-19.

This chain joins TRBV6-5 and TRBJ2-7; perhaps TRBD2 as D (5 bases). This CDR3 comprises 13 residues. The germline V gene has CDR1 MNHEY and CDR2 SVGAGI. The ends were cut back, 6 bases at V and 2 bases at J, with 11 bases in the middle. CDR3 residues: CASSTLEAYEQYF. CDR3 sequence (DNA): TGTGCCAGCAGCACACTAGAGGCCTACGAGCAGTACTTC.

J is TRBJ2-6 and V is TRBV6-5; a weak D match, TRBD1 (5 bases). The CDR3 totals 14 residues. Trimming cost V 8 bases and J 4 bases, with 12 bases left between them. Germline V gene lookup returns CDR1 MNHEY and CDR2 SVGAGI. The CDR3 DNA follows: TGTGCCAGCCACTACGACAGAGGGGCCAACGTCCTGACTTTC. Amino acid sequence: CASHYDRGANVLTF.

The chain couples TRBV29-1 to TRBJ2-7, with D possibly being TRBD2 (5 bases). Germline CDR1 is SQVTM and CDR2 is ANQGSEA. CDR3 length: 11 residues. Trimming pared 5 bases from V and 3 bases from J, leaving 8 bases between. As DNA, the CDR3 is TGCAGCGTTTTGGGGAGCTACGAGCAGTACTTC. Amino acid sequence: CSVLGSYEQYF.

This chain connects TRBV4-2 to TRBJ1-6; 7 bases agree with TRBD1. Germline values: CDR1 LGHNA, CDR2 YNFKEQ. This CDR3 is 16 amino acids long. Trimming at V came to 4 bases and at J to 8 bases, leaving 11 bases not matched to a gene. In DNA, the CDR3 is TGTGCCAGCAGCCGATTATCGGGACAGAGGGATTCACCCCTCCACTTT. Protein sequence: CASSRLSGQRDSPLHF.

CDR3 nucleotides: TGTGCCAGCATGGAACAGCCACCCGGGGAGCTGTTTTTT. It encodes CASMEQPPGELFF. The gene calls are TRBV6-5 and TRBJ2-2; the D is unclear. With 7 bases removed from V and 6 bases from J, the gap between germline ends came to 12 bases. CDR3 length equals 13 residues. Per the germline V gene, CDR1 is MNHEY and CDR2 is SVGAGI.

The gene calls are TRBV28 and TRBJ2-3; D uncertain. Trimming stripped 7 bases from V and 0 bases from J, with 17 bases between. Germline CDR1 and CDR2: MDHEN and SYDVKM. The CDR3 covers 16 residues. In nucleotides, the CDR3 is TGTGCCAGCACCTCGACTCCTGCATCGAGCACAGATACGCAGTATTTT. It yields the protein CASTSTPASSTDTQYF. Full variable domain (rest looked up from reference TRBV28 and TRBJ2-3): DVKVTQSSRYLVKRTGEKVFLECVQDMDHENMFWYRQDPGLGLRLIYFSYDVKMKEKGDIPEGYSVSREKKERFSLILESASTNQTSMYLCASTSTPASSTDTQYFGPGTRLTVL.

The V gene is TRBV7-9, the J gene TRBJ1-2; TRBD1 matches at 7 bases. This CDR3 comprises 14 residues. Trimming cost V 0 bases and J 7 bases; bases outside gene matches: 5. Germline CDR1 SEHNR, CDR2 FQNEAQ (reference sequence). The CDR3 here is CASSLAGGGSGYTF. The CDR3 DNA sequence: TGTGCCAGCAGCTTAGCAGGGGGCGGGTCTGGCTACACCTTC.

The genes are TRBV18 and TRBJ1-4; the match to TRBD1 covers 9 bases. Germline CDR1 KGHSH, CDR2 LQKENI. The length of the CDR3 is 15 residues. The trim removed 5 bases at V and 7 bases at J, leaving 8 bases unmatched. The CDR3 region is CASSSNGQGFEKLFF. The CDR3 coding sequence is TGTGCCAGCTCATCTAATGGACAGGGGTTTGAAAAACTGTTTTTT.

This clone has more than one count but fewer than ten. The J gene is TRBJ1-2, the V gene TRBV6-5; 7 positions match TRBD1. In germline, CDR1 is MNHEY, CDR2 SVGAGI. The CDR3 loop spans 14 amino acids. Trimming removed 10 bases from V and 5 bases from J; junction bases left unmatched: 13. The CDR3, as DNA: TGTGCCACCTTGTGGACAGGCGGTTCGTATGGCTACACCTTC. Encoded protein: CATLWTGGSYGYTF.

This chain connects TRBV4-3 to TRBJ2-1; the D gene is possibly TRBD2 (6 bases). The V gene's germline CDR1 is LGHNA and CDR2 YSLEER. With 3 bases removed from V and 9 bases from J, the gap between germline ends came to 24 bases. This CDR3 has 17 residues. This CDR3 is CASSQGSLAGTGGEQFF. CDR3 bases: TGCGCCAGCAGCCAGGGGTCGCTAGCCGGAACCGGGGGTGAGCAGTTCTTC.

This clone was seen once. The V gene is TRBV14, the J gene TRBJ1-6; possibly TRBD1 for D (5 bases). CDR1 is SGHDN and CDR2 is FVKESK in the germline V gene. This CDR3 contains 14 residues. Trimming took off 1 base at V and 10 bases at J, with 11 bases between the two ends. The CDR3: CASSQVQGWSPLHF. CDR3 bases: TGTGCCAGCAGCCAAGTGCAGGGTTGGTCACCCCTCCACTTT. Based on the CDR3 plus reference TRBV14 and TRBJ1-6, the full variable domain is EAGVTQFPSHSVIEKGQTVTLRCDPISGHDNLYWYRRVMGKEIKFLLHFVKESKQDESGMPNNRFLAERTGGTYSTLKVQPAELEDSGVYFCASSQVQGWSPLHFGNGTRLTVT.

The chain has TRBV5-1 and TRBJ1-1, with unresolved D. Trimming pared 4 bases from V and 2 bases from J, leaving 15 bases between. The CDR3 has 15 amino acids. Germline-derived CDR1 and CDR2 are SGHRS and YFSETQ. The CDR3 region is CASSPYLAGNTEAFF. The CDR3 DNA reads as TGCGCCAGCAGCCCATACCTGGCGGGAAACACTGAAGCTTTCTTT.

V and J are TRBV7-8 and TRBJ2-1; the D gene is possibly TRBD2 (6 bases). Trimming removed 4 bases at V and 8 bases at J, with 15 bases between. The CDR3 covers 14 residues. The V gene's germline CDR1 is SGHVS and CDR2 FQNEAQ. CDR3 DNA sequence: TGTGCCAGCAGCTCTCCTCGGGGGACGGATGAGCAGTTCTTC. This gives the protein CASSSPRGTDEQFF.

This clone was counted between two and nine times. This chain links TRBV7-6 with TRBJ2-5; TRBD2 agrees at 10 bases. The V gene end was trimmed by 6 bases and the J gene end by 2 bases; junction bases not matched to a gene: 12. In germline, CDR1 is SGHVS, CDR2 FNYEAQ. This CDR3 has 17 amino acids. This CDR3 is CASSSLAGAGVQETQYF. The CDR3 region has the DNA TGTGCCAGCAGTAGTCTAGCGGGGGCTGGGGTACAAGAGACCCAGTACTTC.

The chain carries TRBV7-2 and TRBJ1-2, with 7 bases identical to TRBD1. V gave up 5 bases and J gave up 0 bases; unmatched junction bases: 6. The CDR3 is made up of 15 amino acids. Germline CDR1 reads SGHTA; CDR2 reads FQGNSA. In nucleotides, the CDR3 is TGTGCCAGCAGCGGCAGACAGGGAGCTAACTATGGCTACACCTTC. As protein: CASSGRQGANYGYTF.

The chain couples TRBV5-5 to TRBJ1-1, with 8 bases lining up with TRBD1. Germline V gene data show CDR1 as SGHKS and CDR2 as YYEKEE (reference sequence). This CDR3 spans 16 amino acids. V lost 1 base and J lost 2; bases outside the gene matches: 7. The CDR3 protein is CASSLLPGQGNTEAFF. The CDR3 DNA follows: TGTGCCAGCAGCTTGCTGCCCGGACAGGGAAACACTGAAGCTTTCTTT.

The V call is TRBV10-3, the J call TRBJ2-3; 7 nucleotides align to TRBD1. The CDR3 runs to 14 residues. Germline V gives CDR1 ENHRY, CDR2 SYGVKD. The ends lost 1 base at V and 4 bases at J; junction bases unmatched: 2. In nucleotides, the CDR3 is TGTGCCATCAGTGAGTTCGACAGGGCAGATACGCAGTATTTT. Residues: CAISEFDRADTQYF.

This clone has a handful of counts. This sequence joins TRBV28 and TRBJ1-1, with D maybe TRBD1 (5 bases). Germline V lookup: CDR1 MDHEN, CDR2 SYDVKM. V was clipped by 7 bases and J by 10 bases, with 13 bases between them. CDR3 length: 11 amino acids. The CDR3: CASTSGGRAFF. In nucleotides, the CDR3 is TGTGCCAGCACCTCGGGGGGAAGAGCTTTCTTT.

The rearrangement joins TRBV18 to TRBJ1-1; weak D call: TRBD1 (6 bases). The CDR3 runs to 16 residues. Germline values: CDR1 KGHSH, CDR2 LQKENI. Trimming left V 3 bases short and J 1 base short, with 15 bases between. In DNA, the CDR3 is TGTGCCAGCTCACCTCTCGATTTGACAGGGAACACTGAAGCTTTCTTT. Protein: CASSPLDLTGNTEAFF.

The chain carries TRBV18 and TRBJ1-2; 10 bases match TRBD1. Germline values: CDR1 KGHSH, CDR2 LQKENI. Trimming removed 3 bases from V and 7 bases from J; junction bases left unmatched: 5. This CDR3 has 14 amino acids. The CDR3 region is CASSPGQGFSGYTF. CDR3 in DNA: TGTGCCAGCTCACCGGGACAGGGGTTTAGTGGCTACACCTTC.

This chain connects TRBV24-1 to TRBJ2-3; D is undetermined. The germline CDR1 and CDR2 sequences are KGHDR and SFDVKD. V lost 1 base and J 1 base, leaving 2 bases between the germline ends. The CDR3 consists of 13 residues. This CDR3 reads CATSDFGTDTQYF. CDR3 coding DNA: TGTGCCACCAGTGATTTCGGCACAGATACGCAGTATTTT.

The count of this clone is one. The rearrangement joins TRBV10-2 to TRBJ1-5; 8 positions match TRBD1. The CDR3 is 15 amino acids. CDR1 and CDR2 (germline): WSHSY, SAAADI. With 5 bases clipped from V and 1 base from J, the junction kept 4 bases outside the gene matches. CDR3 sequence (DNA): TGCGCCAGCAGTTTGACAGGGGTAAGCAATCAGCCCCAGCATTTT. This sequence encodes CASSLTGVSNQPQHF.

The gene calls are TRBV2 and TRBJ1-2, with 9 positions matching TRBD1. V was pared by 3 bases and J by 6 bases, with 8 bases of the junction left unmatched. Per germline, CDR1 SNHLY and CDR2 FYNNEI. The CDR3 runs 15 residues. Written as DNA, the CDR3 is TGTGCCAGCAGTGAGCAGAGACAGGGGGATGATGGCTACACCTTC. Translation gives CASSEQRQGDDGYTF.

In its sample, this clone was seen once. The chain links TRBV6-4 to TRBJ1-6, with TRBD1 matching over 7 bases. From germline, CDR1 is MRHNA and CDR2 SNTAGT. The V gene end was trimmed by 2 bases and the J gene end by 0 bases; junction bases not matched to a gene: 4. The CDR3 extends over 17 amino acids. The CDR3 coding sequence is TGTGCCAGCAGTGACGGGGGACAGAGCTCCTATAATTCACCCCTCCACTTT. Its translation is CASSDGGQSSYNSPLHF.

This chain connects TRBV12-3 or TRBV12-4 to TRBJ1-5; D gene ambiguous. The CDR3 sequence is 13 residues long. Trimming took off 5 bases at V and 4 bases at J, with 9 bases between the two ends. This CDR3 is CASSPTRNQPQHF. The CDR3 DNA sequence: TGTGCCAGCAGTCCCACCCGGAATCAGCCCCAGCATTTT.

The V gene is TRBV6-5, the J gene TRBJ1-1; D perhaps matches TRBD1 (5 bases). V was clipped by 5 bases and J by 8 bases, with 15 bases between them. The CDR3 has 13 amino acids. The germline CDR1 and CDR2 sequences are MNHEY and SVGAGI. CDR3 residues: CASSRSGTDEAFF. CDR3 nucleotides: TGTGCCAGCAGTAGGAGCGGGACGGACGAAGCTTTCTTT.

The chain has TRBV28 and TRBJ2-3, with a possible D match to TRBD2 (5 bases). From germline, CDR1 is MDHEN and CDR2 SYDVKM. The CDR3 is 15 residues long. V gave up 5 bases and J gave up 2 bases, with 14 bases separating them. The CDR3 region is CASSRSRGYTDTQYF. Here the CDR3 DNA reads TGTGCCAGCAGTCGTAGCCGGGGTTACACAGATACGCAGTATTTT.

The chain employs TRBV4-1 and TRBJ2-6; D is unresolved. The CDR3 spans 21 residues. V was shortened by 4 bases and J by 2 bases, with 27 bases between the two germline ends. The germline CDR1 and CDR2 sequences are MGHRA and YSYEKL. In DNA, the CDR3 is TGCGCCAGCAGCCTCCGCTTTGTGGCAGGTGCTATTATAACTGGGGCCAACGTCCTGACTTTC. As protein: CASSLRFVAGAIITGANVLTF.

This chain links TRBV4-1 with TRBJ1-5; 9 bases map to TRBD1. V was clipped by 0 bases and J by 4 bases; unmatched bases: 4. The germline V gene encodes CDR1 MGHRA and CDR2 YSYEKL. CDR3 length equals 16 residues. CDR3 nucleotides: TGCGCCAGCAGCCAAGAGGGACAGGGTCGGAATCAGCCCCAGCATTTT. It specifies CASSQEGQGRNQPQHF.

The rearrangement uses TRBV27 and TRBJ2-1; maybe TRBD2 (6 bases). Germline loops: CDR1 MNHEY, CDR2 SMNVEV (reference sequence). CDR3 length equals 15 residues. Trimming removed 6 bases from V and 4 bases from J, with 16 bases in between. Written as DNA, the CDR3 is TGTGCCAGCAGCCTTGGGGGGAGCATATACAATGAGCAGTTCTTC. Translation: CASSLGGSIYNEQFF.

V usage is TRBV6-2 or TRBV6-3 and J usage is TRBJ2-1; 7 bases line up with TRBD2. Germline-derived CDR1 and CDR2 are MNHEY and SVGEGT. Trimming cost V 2 bases and J 2 bases; bases outside gene matches: 3. This CDR3 is 15 amino acids long. In DNA, the CDR3 is TGTGCCAGCAGTTACCGAGCGGGGACCTACAATGAGCAGTTCTTC. Its translation is CASSYRAGTYNEQFF.

The V and J genes are TRBV3-1 (or the pseudogene TRBV3-2) and TRBJ1-5; D unresolved. Trimming took off 5 bases at V and 2 bases at J, with 10 bases between the two ends. The CDR3 covers 14 residues. Germline-derived CDR1 and CDR2 are LGHDT and YNNKEL (reference sequence). The CDR3 sequence: CASSSGDRNQPQHF. The CDR3 bases are TGTGCCAGCAGCTCCGGGGATCGCAATCAGCCCCAGCATTTT.